The entry below describes one T cell receptor (beta chain). Its antigen remains unidentified. This sample was taken from a study of regulatory and conventional T cells in RAG deficiency. Study-wide results and caveats: Omenn patients showed >90% Treg-Tconv overlap and shorter CDR3 lengths. Treg unique TCR beta sequences were 80 to 100-fold fewer in Omenn syndrome and CID/AS patients than controls. Shannon entropy fell and Simpson indices rose in RAG-deficient patients.

The repertoire was sequenced with immunoSEQ multiplex PCR; TCRdb's copy has only in-frame clones and lacks some. The sample holds around 31,000 clones, more than 80% seen once. V shed 0 bases and J shed 1 base, with 12 bases lying between them. The germline CDR1 and CDR2 sequences are SGHDN and FVKESK. CDR3 length: 17 residues. This sample also appeared in a second study, on regulatory T cells. Turning to that study: Primers: 52 TRBV forward and 13 TRBJ reverse. Patient repertoires had restricted TRB V-J pairs and skewed V and J usage, most in Tregs.

The V call is TRBV14, the J call TRBJ2-2; no definite D call. The material sequenced was CD8+ T cells sorted from blood. This sequence was found in a human donor in good health. The CDR3 sequence: CASSQDRLWRNTGELFF. DNA of the CDR3: TGTGCCAGCAGCCAAGATCGGCTTTGGAGGAACACCGGGGAGCTGTTTTTT.